The present T cell receptor beta chain was sequenced within a study of cytomegalovirus exposure and HLA in healthy donors. Whole-study context: Among the roughly 400 genotyped donors, more than 70% were placed in the Caucasian-associated ancestry cluster.

Donors showed nominal health when sampled, although they likely had unrecorded immune exposures. Primers included in the PCR were 60 Vbeta and 13 Jbeta primers. Only in-frame clones appear in the TCRdb table, and some are missing; sequencing was by immunoSEQ multiplex PCR. Among about 160,000 clones listed, 75% to 90% were seen once. Germline CDR1 and CDR2: MNHNS and SASEGT. V was shortened by 3 bases and J by 9 bases, with 9 bases between the two germline ends. The CDR3 spans 13 residues. This chain connects TRBV6-1 to TRBJ1-6; D not certain. The clonotype originates from a woman aged 18-30 years in good health and CMV-seronegative. Sequencing used PBMCs. CDR3 sequence reads: CASSDGLASPLHF. The CDR3 region has the DNA TGTGCCAGCAGTGACGGGTTGGCTTCACCCCTCCACTTT.